The source of this T cell receptor beta chain is a study of cytomegalovirus exposure and HLA in healthy donors. Overall study: Later, an analysis reported that the approximately 120 validation repertoires had used the same platform as the approximately 690 first-cohort repertoires.

Trimming took off 1 base at V and 9 bases at J, with 7 bases between the two ends. The CDR3 loop spans 12 amino acids. Germline V lookup: CDR1 MDHEN, CDR2 SYDVKM. Repertoires were generated with immunoSEQ multiplex PCR, while TCRdb's copy carries only in-frame clones and drops some. Of under 60,000 clones listed, about 88% are singletons. General study results and limits: TCR beta chains numbering more than 150 were designated cytomegalovirus-associated. Some public TCRs appeared in many individuals, while most sequences were rare. Subsequent analysis found a tendency for first-cohort TCR clusters to co-occur within the 95 to 150 validation repertoires.

Concerning this clone itself: Its antigen is not known.

The sequenced material came from PBMCs. The origin of this receptor is a woman aged 25 to 45 in good health and CMV-seronegative. The V and J genes are TRBV28 and TRBJ1-5; D call uncertain. The CDR3 region is CASSLLLRPQHF. The CDR3 DNA reads as TGTGCCAGCAGTTTATTACTGCGGCCCCAGCATTTT. Looking up the rest from reference TRBV28 and TRBJ1-5 gives the full variable domain: DVKVTQSSRYLVKRTGEKVFLECVQDMDHENMFWYRQDPGLGLRLIYFSYDVKMKEKGDIPEGYSVSREKKERFSLILESASTNQTSMYLCASSLLLRPQHFGDGTRLSIL.